This T cell receptor beta chain was retrieved from a study of T cell responses to AZD1222 COVID-19 vaccine (dated by TCRdb to the early 2020s). Regarding the study in general: Because spike-specific TCR depth and breadth did not differ between the two schedules, AZD1222 recipients who got a second dose at roughly 4 weeks were pooled with those who got a second dose at roughly 12 weeks. A total of just over 230 trial participants underwent TCR sequencing, of whom 207 had received two doses of AZD1222 and around 26 had received two doses of the MenACWY control vaccine. Trial participants were enrolled into age subgroups of 18-55, 56-69 and 70-plus years, which contained around 150, 29 and 61 TCR-sequenced participants, respectively.

The sample's time point label is to be understood as: baseline before first vaccination. Samples from vaccinated people were obtained from the UK trials COV001 and COV002, which included a single-blind randomized controlled phase 2/3 trial of AZD1222 (ChAdOx1 nCoV-19) in healthy adults. For TCRbeta chain sequencing, PBMC samples from trial participants were taken at day 0 and at day 28 after the second dose. The research as a whole found: Participants were mostly white British and included more females than males, and it was suggested by the authors that clonal diversity may have been underestimated. Because no day 14 peak-response samples were available, repertoires were characterized only after the peak T cell response. Conclusions about previously exposed vaccinees are limited because only six or seven AZD1222 recipients were SARS-CoV-2 seropositive at baseline. Reportedly, close to half of the unique spike-specific TCRs recognized epitopes lying outside the regions that are mutated in the B.1.351 and B.1.1.7 variants. The 56-69-year group was small, and its depth increase did not reach significance, likely because of low power. The whole spike protein was spanned by vaccine-associated CD4 TCRs, and dominant responses were seen in regions 160-218 and 743-854. After two AZD1222 doses, spike-specific TCR breadth and depth were significantly higher than at day 0 and than in MenACWY recipients.

The CDR3 regions of human TCRbeta chains were analyzed by immunosequencing. In the source study's methods: Repertoire TCRs were checked for matches against a reference library of SARS-CoV-2-specific TCRs that had been generated using the MIRA antigen-specificity platform. Breadth meant the fraction of unique TCRs that were SARS-CoV-2-associated, whereas depth meant the fraction of total T cells that were SARS-CoV-2-associated. Each spike-specific TCR was assigned to its reactive spike region and to a CD4 or CD8 class using the MIRA data. Log10-transformed breadth and depth values were compared by one-way ANOVA with Sidak's multiple comparisons tests. This immuneACCESS table, as held by TCRdb, lists in-frame sequences with V and J called but not all clones. Of the missing ones, under half trace to an unresolved V gene in checked studies; the others have no known cause. V and J calls and clone size are given by that table; D and trimming were obtained from the DNA. The sample table contains roughly 120,000 clones; only one count was recorded for about 90% of them. The top ten constitute 7.5% of the sample.

For this clone: It has no known antigen specificity. No much larger clone exists at a distance of one base, and base qualities are not known.

According to the germline V gene (reference sequence), CDR1 reads GTSNPN and CDR2 reads SVGIG. There are 13 amino acids in the CDR3, from cysteine to phenylalanine inclusive. The entry retains the CDR3 DNA only, 39 bases that are in frame from base 1. From V the trimming removes 7 bases and from J it removes 6 bases, while the gene matches leave 4 bases of the junction unaccounted for. The input for sequencing was peripheral blood, taken on day 0 of AZD1222 vaccination. This TCR was sampled from an adult in good health. Recombination joined TRBV30 with TRBJ1-6; 9 junctional bases match TRBD1. The DNA sequence is as follows: TGTGCCTCCCACAGGGGGCTTAATTCACCCCTCCACTTT. Its protein is CASHRGLNSPLHF. The variable domain in full, with residues beyond the CDR3 obtained from the reference TRBV30 and TRBJ1-6 genes, is SQTIHQWPATLVQPVGSPLSLECTVEGTSNPNLYWYRQAAGRGLQLLFYSVGIGQISSEVPQNLSASRPQDRQFILSSKKLLLSDSGFYLCASHRGLNSPLHFGNGTRLTVT.